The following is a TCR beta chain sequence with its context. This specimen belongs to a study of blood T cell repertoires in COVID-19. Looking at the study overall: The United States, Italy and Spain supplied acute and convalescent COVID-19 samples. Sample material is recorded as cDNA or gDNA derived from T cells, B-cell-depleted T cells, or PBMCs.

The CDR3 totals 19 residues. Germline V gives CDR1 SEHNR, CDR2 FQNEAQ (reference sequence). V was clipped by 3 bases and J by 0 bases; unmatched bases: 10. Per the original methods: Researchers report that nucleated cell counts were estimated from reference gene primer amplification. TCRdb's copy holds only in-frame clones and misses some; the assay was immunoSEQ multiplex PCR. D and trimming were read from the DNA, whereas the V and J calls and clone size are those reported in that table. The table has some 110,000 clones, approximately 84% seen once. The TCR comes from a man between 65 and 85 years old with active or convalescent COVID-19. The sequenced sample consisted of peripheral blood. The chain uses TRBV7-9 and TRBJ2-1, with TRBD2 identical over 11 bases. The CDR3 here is CASSFASGGPVSSYNEQFF. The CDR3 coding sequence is TGTGCCAGCAGCTTCGCTAGCGGGGGGCCCGTGAGCTCCTACAATGAGCAGTTCTTC.